This T cell receptor beta chain comes out of a study of blood T cell repertoires in COVID-19. Study-wide background: Sites in the United States, Italy and Spain provided acute and convalescent COVID-19 samples. T cells, B-cell-depleted T cells, or PBMCs supplied cDNA or gDNA.

Per the original methods: Amplification from reference gene primers served as the basis for estimated nucleated cell counts. Using immunoSEQ multiplex PCR, the repertoire was profiled, and TCRdb retains in-frame clones only, with some absent. That table gives V, J and clone size, and the DNA gave D and trimming. The sample carries about 120,000 clones, around four fifths recorded once. This CDR3 comprises 13 residues. V shed 2 bases and J shed 5 bases, with 12 bases lying between them. Germline V CDR1 and CDR2: SQVTM, ANQGSEA. What was sequenced was peripheral blood. This TCR was recovered from a man aged 30-40 years with acute or convalescent COVID-19. The gene calls are TRBV29-1 and TRBJ2-5; TRBD1 is a possible D gene (6 bases). The CDR3 spells CSVEPTGIETQYF. The CDR3 DNA reads TGCAGCGTTGAACCCACAGGGATTGAGACCCAGTACTTC.